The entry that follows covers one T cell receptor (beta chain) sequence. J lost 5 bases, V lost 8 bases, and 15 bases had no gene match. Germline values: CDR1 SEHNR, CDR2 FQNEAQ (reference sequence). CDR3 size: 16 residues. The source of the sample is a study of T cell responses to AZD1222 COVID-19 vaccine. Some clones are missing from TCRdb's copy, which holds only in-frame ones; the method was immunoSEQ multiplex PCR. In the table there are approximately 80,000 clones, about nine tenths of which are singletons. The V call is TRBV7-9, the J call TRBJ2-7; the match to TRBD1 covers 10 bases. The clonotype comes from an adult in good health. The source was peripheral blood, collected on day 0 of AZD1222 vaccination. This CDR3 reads CASAGGPGQGRNEQYF. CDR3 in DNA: TGTGCCAGCGCCGGGGGACCGGGACAGGGGCGGAACGAGCAGTACTTC.